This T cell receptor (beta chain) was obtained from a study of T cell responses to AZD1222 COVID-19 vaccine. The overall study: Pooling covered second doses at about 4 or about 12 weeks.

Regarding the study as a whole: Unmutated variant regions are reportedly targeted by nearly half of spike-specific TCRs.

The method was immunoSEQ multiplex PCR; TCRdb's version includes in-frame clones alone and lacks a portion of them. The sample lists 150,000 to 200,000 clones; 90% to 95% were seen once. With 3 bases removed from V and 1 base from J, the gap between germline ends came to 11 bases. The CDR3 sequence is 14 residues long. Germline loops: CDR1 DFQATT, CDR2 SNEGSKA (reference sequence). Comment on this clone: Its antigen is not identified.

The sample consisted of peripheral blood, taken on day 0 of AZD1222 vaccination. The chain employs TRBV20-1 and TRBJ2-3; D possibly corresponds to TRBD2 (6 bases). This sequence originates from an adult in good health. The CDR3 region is CSASRASGTDTQYF. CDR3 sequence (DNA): TGCAGTGCTAGTCGGGCTAGCGGCACAGATACGCAGTATTTT.